These T cell receptor beta chains were read from a single sample in a study of Graves' ophthalmopathy and Graves' hyperthyroidism. One entry per CDR3 protein, called by TCRdb with MiXCR from the multiplex PCR reads. Of some 160,000 distinct CDR3 sequences in the sample, 39% were seen once. Sequencing used peripheral blood. All receptors derive from a man between 25 and 39 years old with Graves' ophthalmopathy. The CDR3 runs from the conserved cysteine through the conserved F or W. Rows give clone size only sometimes, using once, few, many, or a class for an expanded clone.

size,V,CDR3
many,TRBV6-5,CASSYSTSESSYEQYF
many,TRBV6-2/TRBV6-3,CASSYSPSEPLHF
many,TRBV28,CASSSPPTTRFYEQYF
-,TRBV12-3/TRBV12-4,CASRSRLAGVGEQYF
many,TRBV19,CASSTAGFSEQYF
-,TRBV6-1,CASRGQEGTEAFF
-,TRBV20-1,CSATGHASSYEQYF
-,TRBV6-2/TRBV6-3,CASSYEAGVGTEAFF
many,TRBV5-1,CASSLRSVSSYEQYF
-,TRBV7-9,CASSLGQVKWRGYTF
-,TRBV6-5,CASSYREGRYEQYF
many,TRBV12-3/TRBV12-4,CASSPRQGHTGELFF
-,TRBV7-8,CASSSAGGETQYF
many,TRBV19,CASSPPGRLYEQYF
many,TRBV28,CASSLGTGLTGELFF
-,TRBV6-2/TRBV6-3,CASTTRGLGYTF